This T cell receptor beta chain was identified in a study of human T cells and chemical hapten exposure. For the study at large: Slight volume differences across pooled libraries mainly accounted for varying per-sample TCR yields.

This clonotype was picked up a small number of times. Germline CDR1 LNHDA, CDR2 SQIVND (reference sequence). After removal of 10 bases from V and 2 bases from J, the junction contained 6 bases not matched to a gene. The CDR3 is made up of 13 amino acids. From whole blood left unfractionated, total RNA was extracted. Individual cDNA molecules in this library carried unique molecular identifiers. MiXCR was run by TCRdb on the reads, yielding one entry per CDR3 protein. This repertoire shows more than 100,000 distinct CDR3 sequences, less than 10% found once; its top ten account for just over 1.4%. The chain has TRBV19 and TRBJ2-7; 9 nucleotides align to TRBD1. The sample consisted of whole blood. This clonotype was obtained from a human donor in good health. Some clones in this sample may be carry-over from other donors' samples. CDR3 nucleotides: TGTGCCACCCGACAGGGGGTGACCTACGAGCAGTACTTC. Protein: CATRQGVTYEQYF.